This TCR beta chain was sequenced in a study of OX40 agonist ivuxolimab in advanced cancers. Assay: immunoSEQ multiplex PCR; the TCRdb copy retains only in-frame clones and omits some. The sample consists of about 71,000 clones, 80% to 85% of them appearing once. The TCR sequence derives from an adult with an advanced solid tumor such as melanoma, head and neck, liver or kidney cancer. Specimen: CD4+ or CD8+ T cells sorted from blood, collected in a trial of the OX40 agonist ivuxolimab.

This CDR3 reads CASSSQRTVAEAFF. The CDR3 DNA reads as TGTGCCAGCAGCTCTCAAAGAACAGTCGCTGAAGCTTTCTTT. The genes are TRBV7-6 and TRBJ1-1; D gene unclear. V lost 4 bases to trimming and J lost 6 bases, with 15 bases between them. The CDR3 consists of 14 residues. In germline, CDR1 is SGHVS, CDR2 FNYEAQ.